The next 27 T cell receptor beta chains were all read from a single sample in a study of OX40 agonist ivuxolimab in advanced cancers. Assay: immunoSEQ multiplex PCR; the TCRdb copy retains only in-frame clones and omits some. The sample has more than 50,000 clones, almost 95% seen once. The sample was CD4+ or CD8+ T cells sorted from blood, taken in a trial of the OX40 agonist ivuxolimab. Source of these receptors: an adult with an advanced solid tumor such as melanoma, head and neck, liver or kidney cancer.

This sequence joins TRBV29-1 and TRBJ2-2; TRBD1 is a possible D gene (6 bases). This CDR3 has 16 residues. Trimming cost V 7 bases and J 1 base, with 19 bases left between them. The germline CDR1 and CDR2 sequences are SQVTM and ANQGSEA. The CDR3 sequence: CSALIGGGENTGELFF. CDR3 nucleotides: TGCAGCGCCCTAATAGGTGGGGGCGAGAACACCGGGGAGCTGTTTTTT.

In nucleotides, the CDR3 is TGTGCCAGCAGTATGGCGGGTAGGCGATTAGGATCCTACGAGCAGTACTTC. The encoded protein is CASSMAGRRLGSYEQYF. This chain joins TRBV27 and TRBJ2-7; D possibly corresponds to TRBD2 (5 bases). Germline loops: CDR1 MNHEY, CDR2 SMNVEV (reference sequence). Trimming took off 5 bases at V and 1 base at J, with 21 bases between the two ends. This CDR3 contains 17 residues.

The genes are TRBV29-1 and TRBJ2-1; no clear D. V was trimmed by 6 bases and J by 7 bases, leaving 16 bases between them. The CDR3 consists of 13 residues. The germline V gene encodes CDR1 SQVTM and CDR2 ANQGSEA. The CDR3 reads CSVRLPNWNEQFF. DNA of the CDR3: TGCAGCGTCCGATTGCCAAACTGGAATGAGCAGTTCTTC.

The CDR3 DNA reads TGTGCCAGCAGTCATGGGCCCGGGACGTCCGAAAAACTGTTTTTT. This sequence encodes CASSHGPGTSEKLFF. This chain joins TRBV27 and TRBJ1-4; D perhaps matches TRBD1 (5 bases). Germline V CDR1 and CDR2: MNHEY, SMNVEV (reference sequence). V shed 5 bases and J shed 8 bases, with 18 bases lying between them. There are 15 residues in the CDR3.

The chain is built from TRBV19 and TRBJ2-5; 7 bases fit TRBD1. The CDR3 loop spans 14 amino acids. V lost 4 bases to trimming and J lost 5 bases; unmatched junction nucleotides: 7. Germline V gene lookup returns CDR1 LNHDA and CDR2 SQIVND (reference sequence). The CDR3 region is CASSTPTGYETQYF. Here the CDR3 DNA reads TGTGCCAGTAGTACCCCGACAGGGTACGAGACCCAGTACTTC. Full variable domain (remainder filled in from reference TRBV19 and TRBJ2-5): DGGITQSPKYLFRKEGQNVTLSCEQNLNHDAMYWYRQDPGQGLRLIYYSQIVNDFQKGDIAEGYSVSREKKESFPLTVTSAQKNPTAFYLCASSTPTGYETQYFGPGTRLLVL.

The chain recombines TRBV2 with TRBJ2-2; D gene ambiguous. Deletions cut 4 bases from V and 3 bases from J, with 12 bases between. CDR3 size: 15 residues. Per the germline V gene, CDR1 is SNHLY and CDR2 is FYNNEI. CDR3 coding DNA: TGTGCCAGCAGTGCAAGGGTTTCACACACCGGGGAGCTGTTTTTT. This codes for CASSARVSHTGELFF.

The CDR3 sequence: CASSLRGGTTDTQYF. CDR3 nucleotides: TGTGCCAGCAGCCTCCGGGGGGGGACCACAGATACGCAGTATTTT. The rearrangement uses TRBV5-6 and TRBJ2-3; 8 nucleotides agree with TRBD2. Trimming took 4 bases from V and 2 from J; bases not matched to a gene: 6. Germline loops: CDR1 SGHDT, CDR2 YYEEEE. The length of the CDR3 is 15 residues.

The CDR3 DNA reads TGTGCCGGCGTACCTTGGCCGGGGGCAGGTGGCTACACCTTC. The encoded protein is CAGVPWPGAGGYTF. The V gene is TRBV5-8, the J gene TRBJ1-2; TRBD1 might be the D (6 bases). V was pared by 10 bases and J by 7 bases, with 23 bases between. Germline V gene lookup returns CDR1 SGHTS and CDR2 YDEGEE. CDR3 length: 14 amino acids.

The rearrangement links TRBV7-6 to TRBJ2-7; 8 bases are shared with TRBD1. J lost 0 bases, V lost 5 bases, and 6 bases had no gene match. The germline gives CDR1 SGHVS, CDR2 FNYEAQ. This CDR3 has 15 amino acids. CDR3 sequence: CASSPGQGVSYEQYF. The CDR3 region has the DNA TGTGCCAGCAGCCCCGGACAGGGCGTCTCCTACGAGCAGTACTTC.

The gene calls are TRBV7-3 and TRBJ2-1; D is perhaps TRBD1 (5 bases). The CDR3 length is 18 residues. V was pared by 2 bases and J by 0 bases, with 17 bases between. Germline V lookup: CDR1 SGHTA, CDR2 FQGTGA. The CDR3 coding sequence is TGTGCCAGCAGCTTATTCGGATTACGTGACAGCTCCTACAATGAGCAGTTCTTC. Translation gives CASSLFGLRDSSYNEQFF.

The chain carries TRBV27 and TRBJ1-5; TRBD1 aligns across 8 bases. Germline trimming cut 6 bases from V and 1 base from J; bases unmatched to any gene: 5. This CDR3 spans 15 amino acids. The germline CDR1 and CDR2 sequences are MNHEY and SMNVEV (reference sequence). CDR3 residues: CASSDRGSSNQPQHF. Written as DNA, the CDR3 is TGTGCCAGCAGCGACAGGGGATCCAGCAATCAGCCCCAGCATTTT.

The chain has TRBV28 and TRBJ1-1; 9 bases agree with TRBD1. Germline V CDR1 and CDR2: MDHEN, SYDVKM. The J segment lost 1 base and the V segment lost 6 bases, leaving 9 bases of the junction unmatched. The CDR3 runs to 16 residues. DNA of the CDR3: TGTGCCAGCAGGTCACCGGGACAGGGCGAGAACACTGAAGCTTTCTTT. Its protein is CASRSPGQGENTEAFF.

The chain carries TRBV6-5 and TRBJ1-1, with TRBD1 matching over 7 bases. This CDR3 comprises 13 residues. Looked up from germline, CDR1 is MNHEY and CDR2 is SVGAGI. The V and J ends lost 6 bases and 4 bases, in that order; junction bases with no gene match: 5. The DNA of the CDR3 is TGTGCCAGCAGGCAACAGGGGACCACTGAAGCTTTCTTT. This gives the protein CASRQQGTTEAFF.

The chain links TRBV9 to TRBJ2-7; D perhaps matches TRBD1 (8 bases). CDR3 length: 15 residues. Germline V gene data show CDR1 as SGDLS and CDR2 as YYNGEE. Trimming stripped 0 bases from V and 2 bases from J, with 12 bases between. CDR3 bases: TGTGCCAGCAGCGTAGGAGCGGGACAGGCCTACGAGCAGTACTTC. It encodes CASSVGAGQAYEQYF.

V gene TRBV19 combines with J gene TRBJ2-7, with D perhaps matching TRBD1 (6 bases). V lost 3 bases, J lost 3 bases, and 12 bases lay in between. CDR1 is LNHDA and CDR2 is SQIVND in the germline V gene (reference sequence). CDR3 length: 14 residues. The CDR3 coding sequence is TGTGCCAGTAGTATTGGGGGACAACTCTACGAGCAGTACTTC. This translates into CASSIGGQLYEQYF.

By sample share, this clone is large (0.1 to 1%). This chain connects TRBV27 to TRBJ1-2, with TRBD1 matching 10 bases. Germline loops: CDR1 MNHEY, CDR2 SMNVEV (reference sequence). The CDR3 is 17 amino acids. J gave up 2 bases and V 5 bases, and 11 bases lay outside the gene matches. The CDR3 reads CASSPGMTGGPNYGYTF. The CDR3 region has the DNA TGTGCCAGCAGTCCAGGGATGACAGGGGGCCCGAACTATGGCTACACCTTC.

The chain employs TRBV5-1 and TRBJ2-1; D is ambiguous. CDR3 length: 14 amino acids. Trimming left V 0 bases short and J 4 bases short, with 8 bases between. Germline V CDR1 and CDR2: SGHRS, YFSETQ. The chain's CDR3 is CASSLVGPYNEQFF. The DNA for the CDR3 is TGCGCCAGCAGCTTGGTAGGGCCTTACAATGAGCAGTTCTTC.

J is TRBJ2-5 and V is TRBV5-1; 10 nucleotides match TRBD2. Unmatched junction bases numbered 3, after V lost 4 bases and J lost 3 bases. This CDR3 has 14 residues. Germline-derived CDR1 and CDR2 are SGHRS and YFSETQ. The CDR3 is CASSPGLAEETQYF. CDR3 nucleotides: TGCGCCAGCAGCCCTGGACTAGCGGAAGAGACCCAGTACTTC.

The gene calls are TRBV4-3 and TRBJ1-2, with 9 bases that match TRBD1. CDR3 size: 17 residues. The germline CDR1 and CDR2 sequences are LGHNA and YSLEER. J lost 5 bases, V lost 2 bases, and 12 bases had no gene match. The CDR3 DNA is TGCGCCAGCAGCCAACCCCCGTGGACAGGGGTTGGGTATGGCTACACCTTC. Its protein product is CASSQPPWTGVGYGYTF.

The CDR3 loop reads CASSPPPSGHTGELFF. The CDR3 DNA follows: TGTGCCAGCAGCCCCCCCCCTAGCGGCCACACCGGGGAGCTGTTTTTT. This chain uses TRBV13 with TRBJ2-2, with 7 bases aligning to TRBD2. The CDR3 sequence is 16 residues long. V shed 5 bases and J 3 bases; nucleotides not matched to a gene: 9. Germline V CDR1 and CDR2: PRHDT, FYEKMQ (reference sequence).

The J gene is TRBJ2-7, the V gene TRBV4-2; 7 nucleotides line up with TRBD1. Trimming at V came to 5 bases and at J to 5 bases, leaving 6 bases not matched to a gene. The germline gives CDR1 LGHNA, CDR2 YNFKEQ. The CDR3 sequence is 13 residues long. CDR3 in amino acids: CASSARQGNEQYF. As DNA, the CDR3 is TGTGCCAGCAGCGCACGACAGGGAAACGAGCAGTACTTC.

This clone has just one count. The genes are TRBV21-1 and TRBJ1-5. TRBV21-1 is described as a pseudogene. The CDR3 is 17 amino acids. The CDR3: CASVEGGRRAEAQPQHF. The CDR3 nucleotides are TGTGCCAGCGTGGAAGGAGGGAGAAGGGCGGAAGCTCAGCCCCAGCATTTT.

The rearrangement links TRBV7-2 to TRBJ2-5, with D perhaps TRBD1 (5 bases). Germline CDR1 SGHTA, CDR2 FQGNSA. The CDR3 covers 14 residues. Trimming took off 0 bases at V and 5 bases at J, with 10 bases between the two ends. For the CDR3, the DNA is TGTGCCAGCAGCTTAGCAGGGGTAGGGGAGACCCAGTACTTC. It translates to CASSLAGVGETQYF. The full variable domain, rest sourced from reference TRBV7-2 and TRBJ2-5, is GAGVSQSPSNKVTEKGKDVELRCDPISGHTALYWYRQSLGQGLEFLIYFQGNSAPDKSGLPSDRFSAERTGGSVSTLTIQRTQQEDSAVYLCASSLAGVGETQYFGPGTRLLVL.

This chain uses TRBV7-9 with TRBJ1-4; 7 positions agree with TRBD1. Germline CDR1 reads SEHNR; CDR2 reads FQNEAQ (reference sequence). Trimming took 5 bases from V and 3 from J; bases not matched to a gene: 6. This CDR3 region has 15 residues. The CDR3 coding sequence is TGTGCCAGCAGCGTAGAGGGGGCGGCTAATGAAAAACTGTTTTTT. Its translation: CASSVEGAANEKLFF.

The sample holds one count of this clone. The V gene is TRBV9, the J gene TRBJ1-2; 9 bases are shared with TRBD1. The V gene end was trimmed by 3 bases and the J gene end by 4 bases; junction bases not matched to a gene: 13. CDR1 and CDR2 (germline): SGDLS, YYNGEE. The length of the CDR3 is 17 residues. DNA for the CDR3: TGTGCCAGCAGCGGACTACGACACAGGGGGCATGGCTATGGCTACACCTTC. Translation gives CASSGLRHRGHGYGYTF.

V is TRBV11-2 and J is TRBJ2-2; D perhaps matches TRBD2 (5 bases). Germline values: CDR1 SGHAT, CDR2 FQNNGV. V was clipped by 1 base and J by 0 bases, with 12 bases between them. The CDR3 is made up of 17 amino acids. The CDR3 DNA reads TGTGCCAGCAGCTTAGGTCCCGAGGGAGCGAACACCGGGGAGCTGTTTTTT. Protein sequence: CASSLGPEGANTGELFF.

This rearrangement joins TRBV9 to TRBJ1-1, with no clear D. The V and J ends lost 4 bases and 2 bases respectively, with 9 bases between them. The CDR3 loop spans 13 amino acids. Germline V gene data show CDR1 as SGDLS and CDR2 as YYNGEE. The CDR3 sequence: CASSPRLNTEAFF. CDR3 in DNA: TGTGCCAGCAGCCCCCGCTTAAACACTGAAGCTTTCTTT.